One and the same sample provided the 30 T cell receptor beta chains below, sequenced in a study of cytomegalovirus exposure and HLA in healthy donors (dated by TCRdb to 2017 to 2019). The library was built by means of the immunoSEQ multiplex PCR assay. A mixture of 60 forward primers for TCR Vbeta segments and 13 reverse primers for TCR Jbeta segments was used in the multiplex PCR. TCRdb provides this immuneACCESS table in a form limited to in-frame rearrangements. Some clones are lacking; in checked studies, under half of them reflect an unresolved V gene, and why the rest are absent is not known. Present in this sample are about 170,000 clones, approximately 77% of which were seen just once. Approximately 1.6% of the sample belongs to the ten largest clones. The sample was PBMCs. The source of these receptors is a male donor in good health and CMV-seronegative.

The rearrangement links TRBV30 to TRBJ2-5; a weak D match, TRBD2 (6 bases). Trimming shortened V by 3 bases and J by 9 bases, and 17 bases separated the two germline ends. Germline V lookup: CDR1 GTSNPN, CDR2 SVGIG (reference sequence). This CDR3 comprises 13 residues. The CDR3 region has the DNA TGTGCCTGGAGGGGTGCGGGATCCGTTCCCCAGTACTTC. This codes for CAWRGAGSVPQYF.

The J gene is TRBJ1-2, the V gene TRBV19; 9 nucleotides agree with TRBD1. Germline lookup yields CDR1 LNHDA and CDR2 SQIVND (reference sequence). V lost 4 bases, J lost 4 bases, and 4 bases stayed unmatched. The CDR3 runs 14 residues. The CDR3 loop reads CASSRGQGPYGYTF. CDR3 nucleotides: TGTGCCAGTAGTAGGGGACAGGGCCCCTATGGCTACACCTTC.

This rearrangement joins TRBV30 to TRBJ2-7; 9 nucleotides agree with TRBD2. With 2 bases clipped from V and 7 bases from J, the junction kept 3 bases outside the gene matches. Germline V gene sequence: CDR1 GTSNPN, CDR2 SVGIG (reference sequence). The length of the CDR3 is 12 residues. CDR3 coding DNA: TGTGCCTGGAGTAGGCGGGAGGGGGAGCAGTACTTC. It specifies CAWSRREGEQYF.

The chain has TRBV19 and TRBJ2-7, with 13 bases lining up with TRBD2. From germline, CDR1 is LNHDA and CDR2 SQIVND (reference sequence). J lost 4 bases, V lost 1 base, and 1 base had no gene match. The CDR3 sequence is 15 residues long. CDR3 sequence reads: CASSIGLAGGYEQYF. The CDR3 DNA is TGTGCCAGTAGTATAGGACTAGCGGGGGGTTACGAGCAGTACTTC.

This chain connects TRBV5-1 to TRBJ1-1, with 8 bases matching TRBD1. Germline V CDR1 and CDR2: SGHRS, YFSETQ. The CDR3 runs 15 residues. The V and J ends lost 0 bases and 5 bases, in that order; junction bases with no gene match: 6. The CDR3: CASSLAGGMGTEAFF. The CDR3 bases are TGCGCCAGCAGCTTGGCAGGGGGCATGGGGACTGAAGCTTTCTTT.

The rearrangement links TRBV10-3 to TRBJ1-1, with 10 positions matching TRBD1. Per germline, CDR1 ENHRY and CDR2 SYGVKD. The CDR3 covers 14 residues. Losses at the gene ends were 7 bases for V and 3 bases for J; bases not matched to a gene: 5. The CDR3, as DNA: TGTGCCATCACTCGGGACAGGGGTGACACTGAAGCTTTCTTT. It codes for CAITRDRGDTEAFF.

As DNA, the CDR3 is TGTGCCAGCAGCTTGCCGGCTAGCGGGAACACCGGGGAGCTGTTTTTT. Translation: CASSLPASGNTGELFF. The chain uses TRBV7-9 and TRBJ2-2; 7 bases match TRBD2. Germline V CDR1 and CDR2: SEHNR, FQNEAQ (reference sequence). This CDR3 spans 16 amino acids. The junction had 5 bases not matched to a gene; V was cut back by 3 bases and J by 1 base.

The genes are TRBV9 and TRBJ1-2; 9 bases agree with TRBD1. Germline lookup yields CDR1 SGDLS and CDR2 YYNGEE. CDR3 length equals 18 residues. J was trimmed by 2 bases and V by 2 bases; bases with no gene match: 13. The CDR3 DNA reads TGTGCCAGCAGCGTCCTGGGAGACACAGGGGGCTTAAACTATGGCTACACCTTC. The encoded protein is CASSVLGDTGGLNYGYTF. Combining the CDR3 with reference TRBV9 and TRBJ1-2 gives the whole variable domain DSGVTQTPKHLITATGQRVTLRCSPRSGDLSVYWYQQSLDQGLQFLIQYYNGEERAKGNILERFSAQQFPDLHSELNLSSLELGDSALYFCASSVLGDTGGLNYGYTFGSGTRLTVV.

The rearrangement links TRBV9 to TRBJ2-7; a weak D match, TRBD2 (5 bases). V lost 2 bases and J lost 2, with 17 bases in between. The length of the CDR3 is 16 residues. CDR1 is SGDLS and CDR2 is YYNGEE in the germline V gene. The DNA for the CDR3 is TGTGCCAGCAGCGTGAATAGCGAATCCGACCCCTACGAGCAGTACTTC. Its protein is CASSVNSESDPYEQYF.

This chain links TRBV6-1 with TRBJ2-3; 9 bases align to TRBD1. Trimming removed 5 bases from V and 5 bases from J; junction bases left unmatched: 8. This CDR3 region has 15 residues. Germline lookup yields CDR1 MNHNS and CDR2 SASEGT. The chain's CDR3 is CASSRGTGRLDTQYF. For the CDR3, the DNA is TGTGCCAGCAGTAGAGGGACAGGGAGGTTAGATACGCAGTATTTT.

This clone was seen a single time. This chain joins TRBV6-6 and TRBJ1-5; no definite D call. The V gene's germline CDR1 is MNHNY and CDR2 SVGAGI (reference sequence). The CDR3 consists of 16 residues. V was pared by 6 bases and J by 1 base, with 16 bases between. The chain's CDR3 is CASSPFFLGSNQPQHF. The CDR3 DNA is TGTGCCAGCAGCCCATTTTTCCTGGGCAGCAATCAGCCCCAGCATTTT.

This chain links TRBV7-2 with TRBJ1-4; D ambiguous. The CDR3 is 11 residues long. Trimming took 5 bases from V and 10 from J, leaving 8 bases between them. Germline-derived CDR1 and CDR2 are SGHTA and FQGNSA. CDR3: CASSPGGKLFF. DNA for the CDR3: TGTGCCAGCAGCCCGGGAGGAAAACTGTTTTTT.

The chain links TRBV9 to TRBJ2-4; 8 positions match TRBD1. This CDR3 has 19 amino acids. Unmatched junction bases numbered 15, after V lost 4 bases and J lost 0 bases. CDR1 and CDR2 from the germline V gene are SGDLS and YYNGEE. CDR3 in DNA: TGTGCCAGCAGCCTGGAAGGTGGGACAGGCCGTCTAGCCAAAAACATTCAGTACTTC. Its protein product is CASSLEGGTGRLAKNIQYF. Full variable domain (rest looked up from reference TRBV9 and TRBJ2-4): DSGVTQTPKHLITATGQRVTLRCSPRSGDLSVYWYQQSLDQGLQFLIQYYNGEERAKGNILERFSAQQFPDLHSELNLSSLELGDSALYFCASSLEGGTGRLAKNIQYFGAGTRLSVL.

This clone was seen only a few times. This chain uses TRBV6-5 with TRBJ2-7, with 12 bases matching TRBD2. This CDR3 contains 15 residues. Germline V CDR1 and CDR2: MNHEY, SVGAGI. Trimming cost V 7 bases and J 1 base; bases outside gene matches: 5. The CDR3 DNA reads TGTGCCAGCATTGTGGGACTAGCGGGTTCCTACGAGCAGTACTTC. Amino acid sequence: CASIVGLAGSYEQYF.

This rearrangement joins TRBV9 to TRBJ2-1, with 9 positions matching TRBD1. Looked up from germline, CDR1 is SGDLS and CDR2 is YYNGEE. The CDR3 extends over 15 amino acids. V shed 4 bases, J shed 0 bases, and the junction held 2 bases outside the gene matches. The CDR3 is CASSRGQGSYNEQFF. The CDR3 region has the DNA TGTGCCAGCAGCCGGGGACAGGGCTCCTACAATGAGCAGTTCTTC.

This chain joins TRBV29-1 and TRBJ1-2; D possibly corresponds to TRBD1 (6 bases). Trimming left V 6 bases short and J 0 bases short, with 11 bases between. The germline gives CDR1 SQVTM, CDR2 ANQGSEA. CDR3 length equals 13 residues. The CDR3 loop reads CSVRQATNYGYTF. CDR3 DNA: TGCAGCGTCCGACAGGCTACTAACTATGGCTACACCTTC.

The chain links TRBV18 to TRBJ1-1; D is unclear. The CDR3 runs 15 residues. Germline-derived CDR1 and CDR2 are KGHSH and LQKENI. V was shortened by 3 bases and J by 4 bases, with 15 bases between the two germline ends. CDR3 residues: CASSPKPRTGTEAFF. CDR3 bases: TGTGCCAGCTCACCCAAACCTCGAACTGGCACTGAAGCTTTCTTT.

Only one count was recorded for this clone. The genes are TRBV7-9 and TRBJ2-7, with TRBD1 matching 7 bases. The CDR3 consists of 14 residues. Germline assignment: CDR1 SEHNR and CDR2 FQNEAQ (reference sequence). With V trimmed by 8 bases and J by 6 bases, 13 bases remained unmatched. The CDR3 DNA is TGTGCCAGCGTTTCGACAGGGTCGGTCGGCGAGCAGTACTTC. Protein: CASVSTGSVGEQYF.

The CDR3 DNA reads as TGTGCCAGCAGTGAGTTGACAGGCCAAGAGACCCAGTACTTC. The encoded protein is CASSELTGQETQYF. This rearrangement joins TRBV2 to TRBJ2-5, with a weak D call TRBD1 (6 bases). The V and J ends lost 3 bases and 1 base respectively, with 9 bases between them. This CDR3 is 14 amino acids long. Germline V gene sequence: CDR1 SNHLY, CDR2 FYNNEI.

The chain recombines TRBV9 with TRBJ2-1; 11 bases line up with TRBD2. CDR1 is SGDLS, CDR2 YYNGEE, per germline. This CDR3 region has 12 residues. After removal of 4 bases from V and 15 bases from J, the junction contained 6 bases not matched to a gene. In DNA form, the CDR3 reads TGTGCCAGCAGCACTAGCGGGAGAAGTCTGTTCTTC. Its protein is CASSTSGRSLFF. Full variable domain (rest looked up from reference TRBV9 and TRBJ2-1): DSGVTQTPKHLITATGQRVTLRCSPRSGDLSVYWYQQSLDQGLQFLIQYYNGEERAKGNILERFSAQQFPDLHSELNLSSLELGDSALYFCASSTSGRSLFFGPGTRLTVL.

The rearrangement links TRBV19 to TRBJ2-7, with D tentatively TRBD2 (5 bases). Trimming left V 5 bases short and J 2 bases short, with 28 bases between. Per the germline V gene, CDR1 is LNHDA and CDR2 is SQIVND (reference sequence). This CDR3 comprises 19 residues. DNA of the CDR3: TGTGCCAGTAGTGCCCGGTCCCAAAGCGGTCCTGGAGTTCCCTACGAGCAGTACTTC. Protein sequence: CASSARSQSGPGVPYEQYF.

The chain uses TRBV27 and TRBJ2-7; TRBD1 aligns across 7 bases. This CDR3 is built from 15 residues. Germline CDR1 and CDR2: MNHEY and SMNVEV (reference sequence). Trimming at V came to 3 bases and at J to 2 bases, leaving 7 bases not matched to a gene. Written as DNA, the CDR3 is TGTGCCAGCAGTTTCCCCGACAGGGTCCCCTACGAGCAGTACTTC. Encoded protein: CASSFPDRVPYEQYF.

V gene TRBV28 combines with J gene TRBJ1-1, with 7 bases fitting TRBD1. This CDR3 spans 17 amino acids. Trimming took 6 bases from V and 0 from J; bases not matched to a gene: 13. Per germline, CDR1 MDHEN and CDR2 SYDVKM. CDR3 nucleotides: TGTGCCAGCAGAGCTTACGTAGGGGGCCTTATGAACACTGAAGCTTTCTTT. This codes for CASRAYVGGLMNTEAFF.

This chain uses TRBV6-4 with TRBJ2-6; D is undetermined. Germline CDR1 and CDR2: MRHNA and SNTAGT. This CDR3 contains 15 residues. V was pared by 2 bases and J by 0 bases, with 5 bases between. In DNA, the CDR3 is TGTGCCAGCAGTGACCAGTTCTCTGGGGCCAACGTCCTGACTTTC. Translating it yields CASSDQFSGANVLTF.

This clone appeared a few times. V is TRBV30 and J is TRBJ1-5, with a tentative D call TRBD1 (6 bases). CDR3 length equals 13 residues. Deletions cut 2 bases from V and 4 bases from J, with 9 bases between. Per germline, CDR1 GTSNPN and CDR2 SVGIG (reference sequence). In DNA form, the CDR3 reads TGTGCCTGGAGTTATCAGGGGAATCAGCCCCAGCATTTT. It translates to CAWSYQGNQPQHF.

This clone was observed a handful of times. V and J are TRBV9 and TRBJ2-7; D is uncertain. Trimming took 4 bases from V and 3 from J, leaving 11 bases between them. Germline CDR1 is SGDLS and CDR2 is YYNGEE. The CDR3 loop spans 13 amino acids. The CDR3 spells CASSPQAGYEQYF. In DNA form, the CDR3 reads TGTGCCAGCAGCCCTCAGGCCGGCTACGAGCAGTACTTC.

In this sample, this clone turned up once. The chain employs TRBV5-5 and TRBJ2-7; 8 nucleotides agree with TRBD2. This CDR3 contains 15 residues. Trimming took 1 base from V and 3 from J; bases not matched to a gene: 6. CDR1 is SGHKS and CDR2 is YYEKEE in the germline V gene (reference sequence). CDR3 bases: TGTGCCAGCAGCTTGATAGCGGGAACCCTCTACGAGCAGTACTTC. It encodes CASSLIAGTLYEQYF.

This clone was counted a single time. The CDR3 is CASSEKTNSYEQYF. In nucleotides, the CDR3 is TGTGCCAGCAGTGAAAAGACTAATTCCTACGAGCAGTACTTC. The chain combines TRBV2 with TRBJ2-7; tentative D call: TRBD2 (5 bases). The CDR3 spans 14 residues. Trimming cost V 2 bases and J 1 base, with 9 bases left between them. The V gene's germline CDR1 is SNHLY and CDR2 FYNNEI.

The chain is built from TRBV7-2 and TRBJ2-1; D ambiguous. The CDR3 covers 11 residues. V dropped 4 bases and J dropped 6 bases, with 4 bases sitting between them. Germline V gene sequence: CDR1 SGHTA, CDR2 FQGNSA. The CDR3: CASSSRNEQFF. The CDR3 DNA follows: TGTGCCAGCAGCTCCCGCAATGAGCAGTTCTTC.

The chain uses TRBV28 and TRBJ2-3; 9 bases line up with TRBD2. Germline V gives CDR1 MDHEN, CDR2 SYDVKM. V trimming: 5 bases; J trimming: 2 bases; junction bases outside the gene matches: 8. CDR3 length: 16 amino acids. CDR3 sequence reads: CASSPNLAGATDTQYF. The CDR3 DNA reads as TGTGCCAGCAGTCCAAATTTAGCGGGAGCCACAGATACGCAGTATTTT.